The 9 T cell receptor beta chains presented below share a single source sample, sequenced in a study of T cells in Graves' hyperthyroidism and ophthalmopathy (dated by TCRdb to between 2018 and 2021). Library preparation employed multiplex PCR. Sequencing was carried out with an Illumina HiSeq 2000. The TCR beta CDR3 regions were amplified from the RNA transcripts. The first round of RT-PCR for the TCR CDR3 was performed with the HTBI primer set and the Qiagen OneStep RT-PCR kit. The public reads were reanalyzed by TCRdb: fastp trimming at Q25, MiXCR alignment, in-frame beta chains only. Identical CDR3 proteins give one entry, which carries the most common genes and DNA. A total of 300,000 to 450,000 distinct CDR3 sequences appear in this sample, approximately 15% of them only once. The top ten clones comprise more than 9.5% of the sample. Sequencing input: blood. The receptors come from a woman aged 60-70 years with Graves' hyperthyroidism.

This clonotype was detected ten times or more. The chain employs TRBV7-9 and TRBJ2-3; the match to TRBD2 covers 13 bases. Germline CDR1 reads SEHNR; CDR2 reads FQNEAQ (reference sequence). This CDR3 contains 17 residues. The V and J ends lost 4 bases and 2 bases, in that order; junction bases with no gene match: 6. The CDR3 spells CASSSTGTSGNTDTQYF. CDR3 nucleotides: TGTGCCAGCAGCTCAACCGGGACTAGCGGGAACACAGATACGCAGTATTTT.

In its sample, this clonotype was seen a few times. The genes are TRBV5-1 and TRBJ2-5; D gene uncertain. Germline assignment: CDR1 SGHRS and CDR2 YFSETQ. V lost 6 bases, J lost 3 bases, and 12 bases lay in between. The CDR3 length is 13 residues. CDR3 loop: CASTTIGEETQYF. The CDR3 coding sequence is TGCGCCAGCACCACCATTGGGGAAGAGACCCAGTACTTC.

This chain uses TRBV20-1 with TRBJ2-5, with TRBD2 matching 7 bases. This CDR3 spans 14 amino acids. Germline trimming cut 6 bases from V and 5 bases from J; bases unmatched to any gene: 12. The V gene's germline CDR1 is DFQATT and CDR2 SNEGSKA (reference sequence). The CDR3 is CSAIRAGVLETQYF. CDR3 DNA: TGCAGTGCGATTCGCGCGGGAGTATTGGAGACCCAGTACTTC.

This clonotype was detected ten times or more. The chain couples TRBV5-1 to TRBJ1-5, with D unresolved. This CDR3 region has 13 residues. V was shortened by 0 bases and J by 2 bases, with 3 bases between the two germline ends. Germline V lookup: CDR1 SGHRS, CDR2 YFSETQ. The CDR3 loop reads CASSLERNQPQHF. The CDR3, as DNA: TGCGCCAGCAGCTTGGAGCGCAATCAGCCCCAGCATTTT.

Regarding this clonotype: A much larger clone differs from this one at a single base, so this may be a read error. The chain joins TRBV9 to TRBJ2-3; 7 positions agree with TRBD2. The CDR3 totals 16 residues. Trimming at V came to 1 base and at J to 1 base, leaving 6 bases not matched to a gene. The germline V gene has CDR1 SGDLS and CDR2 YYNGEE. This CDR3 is CASSVSAGAGTDTQYF. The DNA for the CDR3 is TGTGCCAGCAGCGTATCGGCGGGAGCCGGCACAGATACGCAGTATTTT.

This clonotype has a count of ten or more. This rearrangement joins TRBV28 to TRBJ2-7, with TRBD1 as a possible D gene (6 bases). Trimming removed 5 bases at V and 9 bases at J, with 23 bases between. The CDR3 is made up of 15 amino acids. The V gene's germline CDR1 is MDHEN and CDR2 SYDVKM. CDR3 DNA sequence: TGTGCCAGCAGTGTACAGGGATTATCCTACGCGGGGCAGTACTTC. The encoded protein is CASSVQGLSYAGQYF.

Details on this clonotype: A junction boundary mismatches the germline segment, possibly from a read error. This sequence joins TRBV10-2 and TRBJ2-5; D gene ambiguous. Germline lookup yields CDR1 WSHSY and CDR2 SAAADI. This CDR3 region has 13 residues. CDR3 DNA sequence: TGCACCAGCAGTCCGGTCATCCAAGAGACCCAGTACTTC. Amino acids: CTSSPVIQETQYF.

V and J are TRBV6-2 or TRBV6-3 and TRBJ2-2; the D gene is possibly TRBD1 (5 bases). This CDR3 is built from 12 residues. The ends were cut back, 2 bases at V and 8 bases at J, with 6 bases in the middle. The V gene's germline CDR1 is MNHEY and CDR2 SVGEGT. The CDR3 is CASSYGAGELFF. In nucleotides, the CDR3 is TGTGCCAGCAGTTACGGGGCTGGGGAGCTGTTTTTT.

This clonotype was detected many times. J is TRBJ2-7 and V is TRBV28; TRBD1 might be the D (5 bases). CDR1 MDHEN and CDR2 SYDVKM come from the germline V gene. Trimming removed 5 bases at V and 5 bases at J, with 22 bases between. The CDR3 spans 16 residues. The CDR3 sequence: CASSPTHPGEGDEQYF. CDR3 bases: TGTGCCAGCAGTCCTACCCACCCGGGTGAAGGGGACGAGCAGTACTTC.